A selection of T cell receptor beta chains follows, all from one sample in a study of T cell repertoires in cytomegalovirus infection. Each CDR3 protein is one row after TCRdb ran MiXCR on the reads. The sample comprises approximately 750,000 distinct CDR3 sequences, about 40% of which are singletons, and roughly 2.9% rests with the top ten. Sequences were obtained from PBMCs. The source of these receptors is a human donor in good health (CMV status not recorded). Some clones in this sample may be carry-over from other donors' samples. The CDR3 runs from the conserved cysteine through the conserved F or W. The D gene is left open where the match is weak. Clone size is stated in some rows and not others, as once, few, many or a class when expanded.

>TRBD1|TRBJ1-2|TRBV6-6|NA
TGTGCCAGCGTGTGGGACAGGGACTTCGGTGGCTACACCTTC
CASVWDRDFGGYTF
>NA|TRBJ1-2|TRBV28|few
TGTGCCAGCAGCCCAACCAGGGGTTCTGCATCTGACTATGGCTACACCTTC
CASSPTRGSASDYGYTF
>TRBD1|TRBJ2-7|TRBV18|NA
TGTGCCAGCTCACCGGGGCTCGGACAGGTCCGCGAGCAGTACTTC
CASSPGLGQVREQYF
>NA|TRBJ1-2|TRBV2|NA
TGTGCCAGCAGCTATCATACCGGTGGCTACACCTTC
CASSYHTGGYTF
>NA|TRBJ1-2|TRBV2|NA
TGTGCCAGCAGAGCACAGGTTTATGGCAACACCTTC
CASRAQVYGNTF
>TRBD1|TRBJ2-3|TRBV11-2|many
TGTGCCAGCAGCTTACGACCGCCGGGACAGCCGCGTCTGCAAGATACGCAGTATTTT
CASSLRPPGQPRLQDTQYF
>NA|TRBJ2-3|TRBV7-2|NA
TGTGCCAGCAGGCCCGCCGGGACGGCCCCGAATACGCAGTATTTT
CASRPAGTAPNTQYF
>NA|TRBJ2-7|TRBV12-3/TRBV12-4|few
TGTGCCAGCAGTCTAGCCGGTCTTGGGTCCTACGAGCAGTACTTC
CASSLAGLGSYEQYF
>TRBD1|TRBJ1-1|TRBV11-2|NA
TGTGCCAGCAGCTTGGCACAGCTGAAGGGGGCTCCAGCGATGAACACTGAAGCTTTCTTT
CASSLAQLKGAPAMNTEAFF
>TRBD2|TRBJ2-1|TRBV19|few
TGTGCCAGTAGTATACGACGCGGGAGGGCCGACAATGAGCAGTTCTTC
CASSIRRGRADNEQFF
>NA|TRBJ2-1|TRBV24-1|few
TGTGCCACCAGTGATTTGAGTTCGGAAAGGGTCCATGAGCAGTTCTTC
CATSDLSSERVHEQFF
>NA|TRBJ2-7|TRBV6-6|NA
TGTGCCAGCAGTTACGACGGGGGCTCCTCCTCCGAGCAGTACTTC
CASSYDGGSSSEQYF
>NA|TRBJ2-7|TRBV4-1|few
TGCGCCAGCAGAGGGAACTCGGACTACGAGCAGTACTTC
CASRGNSDYEQYF
>TRBD1|TRBJ1-5|TRBV12-3/TRBV12-4|NA
TGTGCCAGCAGTTTCACAGGACAGGGTGATAATCAGCCCCAGCATTTT
CASSFTGQGDNQPQHF
>NA|TRBJ1-2|TRBV6-5|few
TGTGCCACGGCCATACAGATTTCCTATGGCTACACCTTC
CATAIQISYGYTF
>NA|TRBJ2-2|TRBV7-6|many
TGTGCCAGCTCAAAATTTCGGGCCGGACCGAGGAACACCGGGGAGCTGTTTTTT
CASSKFRAGPRNTGELFF
>NA|TRBJ2-3|TRBV6-1|NA
TGTGCCAGCAGTGACCACCGTAGGACCCGGGGCACAGATACGCAGTATTTT
CASSDHRRTRGTDTQYF
>TRBD1|TRBJ1-1|TRBV29-1|NA
TGCAGCGTTGGACAGGGGAACATGAACACTGAAGCTTTCTTT
CSVGQGNMNTEAFF
>NA|TRBJ2-7|TRBV11-2|few
TGTGCCAGCAGCTTTAGCGCCAACTACGAGCAGTACTTC
CASSFSANYEQYF
>TRBD2|TRBJ2-7|TRBV2|once
TGTGCCAGCAAAGGGTCCACTAGCGGGAGCGACGAGCAGTACTTC
CASKGSTSGSDEQYF
>NA|TRBJ2-2|TRBV28|NA
TGTGCCAGCAGCTCCACCTGGGGCACGAACACCGGGGAGCTGTTTTTT
CASSSTWGTNTGELFF